These 6 T cell receptor beta chains were all obtained from the same sample, sequenced in a study of shared clonotypes between healthy human individuals. Repertoires were generated with immunoSEQ multiplex PCR, while TCRdb's copy carries only in-frame clones and drops some. Among some 2.3 million clones listed, 90% to 95% were seen once. The sequenced sample was naive CD4+ T cells from PBMCs. This sample's subset: CD45RA+ positively selected. Receptor source: a man aged 18 to 29 in good health. Some clones in this sample may be carry-over from other donors' samples.

The chain employs TRBV12-5 and TRBJ2-2; D is possibly TRBD1 (5 bases). Trimming cost V 0 bases and J 0 bases, with 8 bases left between them. CDR1 LGHNT and CDR2 FRNRAP come from the germline V gene. This CDR3 spans 16 amino acids. CDR3 sequence: CASGLVVTANTGELFF. CDR3 nucleotides: TGTGCTAGTGGTTTGGTAGTGACAGCGAACACCGGGGAGCTGTTTTTT.

Details on this clone: The same CDR3 arises from other DNA sequences in this sample as well. The rearrangement uses TRBV7-3 and TRBJ2-2; D call uncertain. V lost 1 base and J 6 bases, leaving 3 bases between the germline ends. CDR1 is SGHTA, CDR2 FQGTGA, per germline. The CDR3 loop spans 12 amino acids. The CDR3 region is CASSLSAGELFF. DNA for the CDR3: TGTGCCAGCAGCTTAAGTGCCGGGGAGCTGTTTTTT.

The chain is built from TRBV5-5 and TRBJ2-7, with a weak D call TRBD2 (7 bases). CDR3 size: 16 residues. Germline lookup yields CDR1 SGHKS and CDR2 YYEKEE (reference sequence). The V end was cut by 3 bases, the J end by 0 bases, with 16 bases between. CDR3 in amino acids: CASSSGGQWSSYEQYF. The CDR3 DNA sequence: TGTGCCAGCAGCTCGGGAGGACAGTGGAGCTCCTACGAGCAGTACTTC. The complete variable domain, with remaining parts taken from reference TRBV5-5 and TRBJ2-7, reads DAGVTQSPTHLIKTRGQQVTLRCSPISGHKSVSWYQQVLGQGPQFIFQYYEKEERGRGNFPDRFSARQFPNYSSELNVNALLLGDSALYLCASSSGGQWSSYEQYFGPGTRLTVT.

The rearrangement uses TRBV6-1 and TRBJ1-2; no reliable D call. The CDR3 runs 14 residues. Germline CDR1 reads MNHNS; CDR2 reads SASEGT. V was pared by 2 bases and J by 3 bases, with 10 bases between. CDR3 sequence (DNA): TGTGCCAGCAGTGAAAGGGAGACATACTATGGCTACACCTTC. It encodes CASSERETYYGYTF.

This clone came up once. The chain is built from TRBV5-4 and TRBJ1-2, with D maybe TRBD1 (6 bases). V lost 2 bases and J 4 bases, leaving 12 bases between the germline ends. This CDR3 has 14 amino acids. Germline V gene lookup returns CDR1 SGHNT and CDR2 YYREEE (reference sequence). CDR3: CASSLVRGAYGYTF. For the CDR3, the DNA is TGTGCCAGCAGCTTAGTTAGGGGGGCCTATGGCTACACCTTC.

This chain links TRBV6-1 with TRBJ2-1; D is unclear. V lost 2 bases, J lost 0 bases, and 8 bases lay in between. The CDR3 contains 15 residues. CDR1 MNHNS and CDR2 SASEGT come from the germline V gene. CDR3 loop: CASSESGFSYNEQFF. The CDR3 nucleotides read TGTGCCAGCAGTGAATCCGGATTCTCCTACAATGAGCAGTTCTTC.